This TCR beta chain was profiled in a study of T-cell reconstitution after alpha-beta-depleted transplantation in children. This clonotype was found many times. Unique molecular identifiers were incorporated into the prepared TCRbeta library. TCRdb reprocessed the PCR reads via MiXCR and lists one record per CDR3 protein. The sample holds about 640,000 distinct CDR3 sequences; 16% are singletons and the top ten take 0.8% to 1.1%. The receptor comes from a human donor who donated a stem cell graft to a child with acute myeloid leukemia. Sequences were derived from PBMCs from the stem cell graft donor, sampled from the stem cell graft.

CDR3 nucleotides: TGTGCCAGCAGTTTATCCGGGGTAGCGTTCTTC. As protein: CASSLSGVAFF. The rearrangement links TRBV27 to TRBJ2-1, with D possibly matching TRBD2 (5 bases). Germline V lookup: CDR1 MNHEY, CDR2 SMNVEV (reference sequence). V was cut by 0 bases and J by 15 bases, with 9 bases left in between. The CDR3 length is 11 residues.